The sample holds many counts of the clone carrying this TCR beta chain. This specimen comes from a study of patients and donors after allogeneic stem cell transplantation. CDR1 SNHLY and CDR2 FYNNEI come from the germline V gene. The CDR3 is 13 amino acids. V lost 8 bases, J lost 3 bases, and 13 bases lay in between. TCRdb used MiXCR to reprocess the RT-PCR reads, holding one entry per CDR3 protein. The repertoire holds roughly 230,000 distinct CDR3 sequences, with roughly 15% as singletons. Sequenced input: blood, either unsorted or a sorted T cell fraction (not recorded which). The rearrangement uses TRBV2 and TRBJ1-1; TRBD1 might be the D (6 bases). The receptor's source is a human donor who was either an allogeneic HSCT recipient or a stem cell or donor lymphocyte infusion donor (not recorded which). It is not recorded whose cells these are; they may come from a transplant donor. CDR3 in DNA: TGTGCCAGCGGAGGGGGGGCCGACACTGAAGCTTTCTTT. This gives the protein CASGGGADTEAFF.